A single sample gave rise to the 22 T cell receptor beta chains below, sequenced in a study of T cell responses to AZD1222 COVID-19 vaccine. Some clones are missing from TCRdb's copy, which holds only in-frame ones; the method was immunoSEQ multiplex PCR. The sample holds about 150,000 clones, roughly 90% seen once. The sample here was peripheral blood, taken 28 days after the second AZD1222 dose. The source is an adult who received the AZD1222 COVID-19 vaccine.

J is TRBJ1-1 and V is TRBV27; D call uncertain. Trimming took off 6 bases at V and 0 bases at J, with 14 bases between the two ends. The CDR3 is made up of 15 amino acids. Germline V CDR1 and CDR2: MNHEY, SMNVEV (reference sequence). The CDR3 nucleotides read TGTGCCAGCAGGAGAGTAGGCGAATTGAACACTGAAGCTTTCTTT. Protein sequence: CASRRVGELNTEAFF.

This clone showed up just once. The chain joins TRBV3-1 (or the pseudogene TRBV3-2) to TRBJ2-7, with 12 bases fitting TRBD2. The CDR3 spans 16 residues. The germline V gene has CDR1 LGHDT and CDR2 YNNKEL (reference sequence). Trimming removed 4 bases from V and 3 bases from J; junction bases left unmatched: 7. CDR3 DNA: TGTGCCAGCAGCCCGACTAGCGGGAGTTTTTTCTACGAGCAGTACTTC. Residues: CASSPTSGSFFYEQYF.

This rearrangement joins TRBV12-3 or TRBV12-4 to TRBJ1-6, with D unclear. CDR3 size: 13 residues. Trimming pared 3 bases from V and 5 bases from J, leaving 5 bases between. CDR3 nucleotide sequence: TGTGCCAGCAGTTTCGATGATAATTCACCCCTCCACTTT. Encoded protein: CASSFDDNSPLHF.

The chain recombines TRBV19 with TRBJ1-5; D not certain. V gave up 8 bases and J gave up 0 bases, with 20 bases separating them. The V gene's germline CDR1 is LNHDA and CDR2 SQIVND (reference sequence). The CDR3 covers 17 residues. CDR3 amino acids: CASRVRARTYSNQPQHF. CDR3 coding DNA: TGTGCCAGTCGGGTAAGGGCTCGGACCTATAGCAATCAGCCCCAGCATTTT.

The CDR3 coding sequence is TGTGCCAGCAGCTTAGCCCCCGGGTCCGGCACGGGCTACACCTTC. The encoded protein is CASSLAPGSGTGYTF. The rearrangement links TRBV7-2 to TRBJ1-2, with unresolved D. V was cut by 0 bases and J by 8 bases, with 16 bases left in between. The germline CDR1 and CDR2 sequences are SGHTA and FQGNSA. CDR3 length: 15 amino acids.

V and J are TRBV28 and TRBJ2-1; TRBD2 aligns across 10 bases. Germline V CDR1 and CDR2: MDHEN, SYDVKM. The CDR3 is 16 residues long. Trimming cost V 4 bases and J 2 bases; bases outside gene matches: 5. CDR3 amino acids: CASSSPAGGPYNEQFF. In DNA form, the CDR3 reads TGTGCCAGCAGTTCACCAGCGGGAGGGCCCTACAATGAGCAGTTCTTC.

In this sample, this clone turned up once. V usage is TRBV19 and J usage is TRBJ2-5; D remains ambiguous. Trimming stripped 4 bases from V and 2 bases from J, with 5 bases between. CDR1 and CDR2 from the germline V gene are LNHDA and SQIVND (reference sequence). This CDR3 has 12 residues. CDR3 loop: CASSTHQETQYF. The CDR3, as DNA: TGTGCCAGTAGTACCCATCAAGAGACCCAGTACTTC.

The chain is built from TRBV29-1 and TRBJ2-2; tentatively, D is TRBD2 (5 bases). The CDR3 consists of 14 residues. The V and J ends lost 3 bases and 1 base respectively, with 9 bases between them. Per germline, CDR1 SQVTM and CDR2 ANQGSEA. The CDR3 region has the DNA TGCAGCGTTGAGGTAGGAGGGAACACCGGGGAGCTGTTTTTT. Protein: CSVEVGGNTGELFF.

The gene calls are TRBV10-2 and TRBJ1-6; 8 nucleotides match TRBD1. Losses at the gene ends were 3 bases for V and 7 bases for J; bases not matched to a gene: 8. There are 16 residues in the CDR3. CDR1 and CDR2 (germline): WSHSY, SAAADI. The CDR3 region has the DNA TGCGCCAGCAGTGACTCCCAGGGGGCTGGAAATTCACCCCTCCACTTT. Its protein is CASSDSQGAGNSPLHF.

The V call is TRBV24-1, the J call TRBJ1-4; perhaps TRBD1 as D (5 bases). Germline V gives CDR1 KGHDR, CDR2 SFDVKD. The V gene lost 2 bases and the J gene lost 2 bases, with 8 bases spanning the gap. The CDR3 is 15 residues long. CDR3 amino acids: CATSDSGPTNEKLFF. DNA of the CDR3: TGTGCCACCAGTGATTCGGGGCCGACTAATGAAAAACTGTTTTTT.

The V gene is TRBV28, the J gene TRBJ1-1, with 10 bases matching TRBD1. J gave up 4 bases and V 4 bases, and 12 bases lay outside the gene matches. The CDR3 covers 17 residues. Looked up from germline, CDR1 is MDHEN and CDR2 is SYDVKM. CDR3 sequence reads: CASSSPTGGYVGTEAFF. CDR3 nucleotide sequence: TGTGCCAGCAGTTCGCCGACAGGGGGCTATGTTGGCACTGAAGCTTTCTTT.

V and J are TRBV2 and TRBJ1-6; 7 bases match TRBD1. Germline V CDR1 and CDR2: SNHLY, FYNNEI. This CDR3 is built from 17 residues. V dropped 6 bases and J dropped 1; count of bases not matched to a gene: 9. CDR3 amino acids: CASRGQRTGSYNSPLHF. Here the CDR3 DNA reads TGTGCCAGCAGGGGACAGCGAACAGGATCCTATAATTCACCCCTCCACTTT. Based on the CDR3 plus reference TRBV2 and TRBJ1-6, the full variable domain is EPEVTQTPSHQVTQMGQEVILRCVPISNHLYFYWYRQILGQKVEFLVSFYNNEISEKSEIFDDQFSVERPDGSNFTLKIRSTKLEDSAMYFCASRGQRTGSYNSPLHFGNGTRLTVT.

The chain combines TRBV14 with TRBJ1-2; 9 positions agree with TRBD1. The CDR3 runs to 13 residues. Germline CDR1 reads SGHDN; CDR2 reads FVKESK. V gave up 4 bases and J gave up 8 bases; unmatched junction bases: 5. Written as DNA, the CDR3 is TGTGCCAGCAGCCTAGGGACAGGGTACGGCTACACCTTC. Its protein is CASSLGTGYGYTF.

The rearrangement links TRBV11-2 to TRBJ1-3; D not resolved. V was cut by 0 bases and J by 0 bases, with 12 bases left in between. Germline values: CDR1 SGHAT, CDR2 FQNNGV. This CDR3 is 17 amino acids long. Written as DNA, the CDR3 is TGTGCCAGCAGCTTAGATTCCCGGACGGACTCTGGAAACACCATATATTTT. Translating gives CASSLDSRTDSGNTIYF.

In DNA, the CDR3 is TGTGCCAGCAGTCAAATGGGACGATTCTTCCCCAATCAGCCCCAGCATTTT. It encodes CASSQMGRFFPNQPQHF. The chain links TRBV28 to TRBJ1-5; TRBD1 might be the D (5 bases). V lost 5 bases and J 3 bases, leaving 20 bases between the germline ends. There are 17 residues in the CDR3. Germline assignment: CDR1 MDHEN and CDR2 SYDVKM.

V is TRBV2 and J is TRBJ2-7; 7 nucleotides agree with TRBD1. The length of the CDR3 is 16 residues. V gave up 8 bases and J gave up 4 bases; unmatched junction bases: 17. Germline V gene data show CDR1 as SNHLY and CDR2 as FYNNEI. CDR3 region: CASLLRGGSSEYEQYF. CDR3 DNA: TGTGCCAGCCTCCTCCGAGGGGGCTCGAGCGAGTACGAGCAGTACTTC.

The gene calls are TRBV19 and TRBJ2-7; either TRBD1 or TRBD2 may fit D (5 bases each). With 6 bases removed from V and 3 bases from J, the gap between germline ends came to 12 bases. CDR1 is LNHDA and CDR2 is SQIVND in the germline V gene (reference sequence). The CDR3 totals 13 residues. CDR3 DNA sequence: TGTGCCAGTAGACGCACAGGAGGCTACGAGCAGTACTTC. Protein product: CASRRTGGYEQYF.

The genes are TRBV19 and TRBJ1-3; D uncertain. Trimming stripped 3 bases from V and 0 bases from J, with 6 bases between. This CDR3 comprises 14 residues. Germline V gene lookup returns CDR1 LNHDA and CDR2 SQIVND (reference sequence). The CDR3 DNA follows: TGTGCCAGTAGTATCGGAAGCTCTGGAAACACCATATATTTT. Its protein is CASSIGSSGNTIYF.

This sequence joins TRBV7-2 and TRBJ1-1, with TRBD1 identical over 8 bases. The CDR3 consists of 13 residues. Trimming took 6 bases from V and 5 from J; bases not matched to a gene: 5. The germline CDR1 and CDR2 sequences are SGHTA and FQGNSA. CDR3 DNA sequence: TGTGCCAGCAGATCGACAGGGGTGACTGAAGCTTTCTTT. Encoded protein: CASRSTGVTEAFF.

The rearrangement uses TRBV9 and TRBJ2-1; 9 nucleotides align to TRBD2. The V and J ends lost 3 bases and 6 bases, in that order; junction bases with no gene match: 13. This CDR3 comprises 17 residues. Germline V gives CDR1 SGDLS, CDR2 YYNGEE. This CDR3 reads CASSAPPAGGVSNEQFF. CDR3 bases: TGTGCCAGCAGCGCACCCCCAGCGGGAGGAGTCTCCAATGAGCAGTTCTTC.

The rearrangement uses TRBV7-9 and TRBJ2-7; TRBD1 might be the D (6 bases). The CDR3 has 17 amino acids. Germline lookup yields CDR1 SEHNR and CDR2 FQNEAQ (reference sequence). With 5 bases removed from V and 3 bases from J, the gap between germline ends came to 23 bases. In DNA form, the CDR3 reads TGTGCCAGCAGCATACGGTCCGGGACAAGAATGTACTACGAGCAGTACTTC. Its translation: CASSIRSGTRMYYEQYF.

The genes are TRBV11-3 and TRBJ2-3, with 8 bases that match TRBD1. Germline values: CDR1 SGHNT, CDR2 YENEEA. CDR3 length: 15 residues. With 2 bases clipped from V and 3 bases from J, the junction kept 4 bases outside the gene matches. The CDR3 here is CASSLQGAQTDTQYF. Here the CDR3 DNA reads TGTGCCAGCAGCTTACAGGGGGCACAAACAGATACGCAGTATTTT.